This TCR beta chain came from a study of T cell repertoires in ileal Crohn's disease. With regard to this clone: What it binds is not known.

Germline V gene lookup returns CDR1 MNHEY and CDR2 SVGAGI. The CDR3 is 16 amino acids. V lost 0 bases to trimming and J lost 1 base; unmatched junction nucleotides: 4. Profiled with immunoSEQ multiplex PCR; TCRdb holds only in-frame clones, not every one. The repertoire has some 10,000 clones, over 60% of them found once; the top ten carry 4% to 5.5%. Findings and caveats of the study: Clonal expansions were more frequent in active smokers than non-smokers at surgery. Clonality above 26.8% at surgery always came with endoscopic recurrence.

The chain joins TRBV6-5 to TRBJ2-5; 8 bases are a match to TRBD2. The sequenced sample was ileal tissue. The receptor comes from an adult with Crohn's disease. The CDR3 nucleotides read TGTGCCAGCAGTTACTCGGGCCGGGGGGGCCAAGAGACCCAGTACTTC. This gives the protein CASSYSGRGGQETQYF.